The T cell receptor (beta chain) described here comes from a study of blood T cell repertoires in COVID-19. Clones were sequenced by immunoSEQ multiplex PCR, and TCRdb holds only the in-frame ones, with some missing. The sample lists 30,000 to 35,000 clones, over 90% occurring once. The sequencing sample was made of peripheral blood. The clonotype originates from a human donor in a cohort sampled during active COVID-19.

CDR3: CASSYSRLANTEAFF. In nucleotides, the CDR3 is TGTGCCAGCAGTTACTCGCGGTTAGCGAACACTGAAGCTTTCTTT. This chain connects TRBV6-2 or TRBV6-3 to TRBJ1-1; D unclear. CDR1 is MNHEY and CDR2 is SVGEGT in the germline V gene. The CDR3 runs 15 residues. The V and J ends lost 0 bases and 1 base respectively, with 9 bases between them.